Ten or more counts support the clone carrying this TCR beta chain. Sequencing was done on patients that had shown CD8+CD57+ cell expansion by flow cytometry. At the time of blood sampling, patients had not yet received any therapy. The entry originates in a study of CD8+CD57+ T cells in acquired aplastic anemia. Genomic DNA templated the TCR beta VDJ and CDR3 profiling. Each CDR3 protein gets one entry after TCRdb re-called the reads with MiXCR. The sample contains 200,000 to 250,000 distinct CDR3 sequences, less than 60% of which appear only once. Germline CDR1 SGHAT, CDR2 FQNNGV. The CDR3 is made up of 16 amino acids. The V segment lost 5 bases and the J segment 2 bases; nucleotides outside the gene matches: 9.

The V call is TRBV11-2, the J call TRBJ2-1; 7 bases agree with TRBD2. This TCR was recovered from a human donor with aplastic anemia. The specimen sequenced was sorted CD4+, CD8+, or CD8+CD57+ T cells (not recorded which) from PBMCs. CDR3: CASSVGTIITYNEQFF. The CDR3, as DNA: TGTGCCAGCAGCGTGGGGACTATCATAACCTACAATGAGCAGTTCTTC.